The 26 T cell receptor beta chains below were found in one sample sequenced in a study of glioma-infiltrating T cells. TCR alpha and beta CDR3 regions were amplified from RNA using iRepertoire nested multiplex PCR. One entry per CDR3 protein results from TCRdb running MiXCR on the multiplex PCR reads. The table has around 180,000 distinct CDR3 sequences, roughly two fifths seen once. Specimen: glioma tissue, nonneoplastic brain tissue, or PBMCs (not recorded which). These TCRs come from a human donor with low-grade glioma or glioblastoma, undergoing nonglioma brain surgery, or in good health (not recorded which).

This clonotype was counted once. Possible read error: a much larger clone is one base away. The chain joins TRBV7-2 to TRBJ2-7; possible D gene TRBD2, 5 bases. Looked up from germline, CDR1 is SGHTA and CDR2 is FQGNSA. Trimming removed 7 bases at V and 3 bases at J, with 13 bases between. This CDR3 has 13 residues. The CDR3 DNA sequence: TGTGCCAGCATCCCCACCGGGATCTACGAGCAGTACTTC. This translates into CASIPTGIYEQYF.

In this sample, this clonotype turned up a few times. This chain links TRBV30 with TRBJ1-1; D remains ambiguous. Germline V gene data show CDR1 as GTSNPN and CDR2 as SVGIG (reference sequence). The CDR3 extends over 13 amino acids. V was clipped by 4 bases and J by 0 bases, with 9 bases between them. The CDR3 DNA reads TGTGCCTGGAAGACGGGGTTGAACACTGAAGCTTTCTTT. Protein: CAWKTGLNTEAFF. The full variable domain, its missing parts supplied by reference TRBV30 and TRBJ1-1, is SQTIHQWPATLVQPVGSPLSLECTVEGTSNPNLYWYRQAAGRGLQLLFYSVGIGQISSEVPQNLSASRPQDRQFILSSKKLLLSDSGFYLCAWKTGLNTEAFFGQGTRLTVV.

This clonotype was seen just once. The junction departs from germline at one end; a sequencing error may be responsible. This chain uses TRBV6-8 with TRBJ2-7; D tentatively fits TRBD1 or TRBD2 (7 bases each). The germline CDR1 and CDR2 sequences are MNHGY and SAAAGT. This CDR3 has 13 amino acids. The CDR3 coding sequence is TGTGCCAGCAGGACAGGGACTACATACGAGCAGTGCTTC. Translating gives CASRTGTTYEQCF.

This clonotype was detected ten times or more. V and J are TRBV20-1 and TRBJ1-5; TRBD1 is a possible D gene (5 bases). V gave up 6 bases and J gave up 3 bases, with 15 bases separating them. The V gene's germline CDR1 is DFQATT and CDR2 SNEGSKA (reference sequence). The CDR3 has 14 amino acids. The CDR3 is CSAVRDGSNQPQHF. CDR3 DNA: TGCAGTGCCGTTCGGGACGGATCCAATCAGCCCCAGCATTTT.

The chain recombines TRBV7-2 with TRBJ2-5, with D perhaps matching TRBD1 or TRBD2 (6 bases each). Deletions cut 10 bases from V and 1 base from J, with 16 bases between. The germline CDR1 and CDR2 sequences are SGHTA and FQGNSA. CDR3 length: 14 residues. This CDR3 is CATSPPGAQETQYF. For the CDR3, the DNA is TGTGCCACCTCGCCCCCGGGGGCCCAAGAGACCCAGTACTTC.

The genes are TRBV4-2 and TRBJ2-5; possibly TRBD1 for D (6 bases). The germline gives CDR1 LGHNA, CDR2 YNFKEQ. This CDR3 comprises 14 residues. The V gene lost 2 bases and the J gene lost 2 bases, with 9 bases spanning the gap. The CDR3 nucleotides read TGTGCCAGCAGCCAAAAAGGACAGCAAGAGACCCAGTACTTC. Protein: CASSQKGQQETQYF.

In this sample, this clonotype turned up a few times. This may come from a read error, since a much larger clone is one base off. The CDR3 ends on some other residue instead of the conserved phenylalanine or tryptophan, so this is likely a read error. The rearrangement joins TRBV20-1 to TRBJ2-7; possibly TRBD1 for D (5 bases). CDR1 DFQATT and CDR2 SNEGSKA come from the germline V gene (reference sequence). Deletions cut 4 bases from V and 9 bases from J, with 10 bases between. The CDR3 totals 10 residues. The CDR3 DNA reads as TGCAGTGCTAAGGGGTCGAGGCAGTACCTC. It encodes CSAKGSRQYL.

To note about this clonotype: Because the CDR3's place on the DNA is in doubt, the DNA is left out and the CDR3 is given as listed by TCRdb. The V and J genes are TRBV27 and TRBJ1-2. Per germline, CDR1 MNHEY and CDR2 SMNVEV (reference sequence). From its first to its last residue, the CDR3 has 13 amino acids. Here the CDR3 reads CANSFSVGYGCTF.

The genes are TRBV20-1 and TRBJ2-1; 10 bases match TRBD2. Germline loops: CDR1 DFQATT, CDR2 SNEGSKA (reference sequence). The CDR3 has 16 residues. V was clipped by 1 base and J by 5 bases; unmatched bases: 8. CDR3 loop: CSARVRLAGADNEQFF. The CDR3, as DNA: TGCAGTGCTAGAGTGCGCCTAGCGGGAGCGGACAATGAGCAGTTCTTC.

Notes on this clonotype: Since a much larger clone is just one base distant, this may be a read error. This rearrangement joins TRBV28 to TRBJ2-1; 7 bases align to TRBD2. Germline CDR1 reads MDHEN; CDR2 reads SYDVKM. The CDR3 extends over 14 amino acids. V shed 7 bases and J 8 bases; nucleotides not matched to a gene: 11. The CDR3 nucleotides read TGTGCCAGCAATCTAGAGGGAGGGCCCTATGAGCAGTTCTTC. Its protein product is CASNLEGGPYEQFF.

This clonotype was detected many times. V gene TRBV7-2 combines with J gene TRBJ2-5, with 7 bases fitting TRBD1. CDR3 size: 15 residues. J gave up 5 bases and V 1 base, and 7 bases lay outside the gene matches. Germline CDR1 is SGHTA and CDR2 is FQGNSA. The DNA for the CDR3 is TGTGCCAGCAGCTTAGGGGGCGCAGGGGGTGAGACCCAGTACTTC. Protein sequence: CASSLGGAGGETQYF.

CDR3 DNA sequence: TGCAGTGCTAGATCGTCGGGACTCATGAACTATGGCTACACCTTC. As protein: CSARSSGLMNYGYTF. This chain uses TRBV20-1 with TRBJ1-2; a possible D gene is TRBD1 (5 bases). This CDR3 has 15 residues. The V end lost 2 bases, the J end lost 2 bases, and 15 bases lay between the germline ends. CDR1 is DFQATT, CDR2 SNEGSKA, per germline (reference sequence).

The V and J genes are TRBV5-1 and TRBJ2-7, with 9 bases identical to TRBD1. The junction had 10 bases not matched to a gene; V was cut back by 6 bases and J by 6 bases. Germline-derived CDR1 and CDR2 are SGHRS and YFSETQ. The CDR3 sequence is 14 residues long. DNA for the CDR3: TGCGCCAGCACGATGGACAGGGGCCGGGGCGAGCAGTACTTC. It encodes CASTMDRGRGEQYF. Full variable domain (remainder filled in from reference TRBV5-1 and TRBJ2-7): KAGVTQTPRYLIKTRGQQVTLSCSPISGHRSVSWYQQTPGQGLQFLFEYFSETQRNKGNFPGRFSGRQFSNSRSEMNVSTLELGDSALYLCASTMDRGRGEQYFGPGTRLTVT.

This clonotype has ten or more counts. The chain links TRBV6-1 to TRBJ2-5, with 8 bases lining up with TRBD1. J gave up 5 bases and V 5 bases, and 7 bases lay outside the gene matches. CDR1 is MNHNS and CDR2 is SASEGT in the germline V gene. This CDR3 spans 14 amino acids. CDR3 loop: CASSSRGREETQYF. In DNA form, the CDR3 reads TGTGCCAGCAGTTCCAGGGGGCGAGAGGAGACCCAGTACTTC.

This clonotype was picked up many times. The chain links TRBV20-1 to TRBJ2-1, with 14 bases matching TRBD2. CDR1 and CDR2 from the germline V gene are DFQATT and SNEGSKA (reference sequence). The CDR3 consists of 14 residues. Trimming took 6 bases from V and 7 from J; bases not matched to a gene: 5. CDR3: CSALGLAGVNEQFF. Here the CDR3 DNA reads TGCAGTGCCCTGGGACTAGCGGGAGTTAATGAGCAGTTCTTC.

This chain joins TRBV10-1 and TRBJ2-1; D might be TRBD2 (6 bases). Looked up from germline, CDR1 is WNHNN and CDR2 is SYGVQD (reference sequence). CDR3 length: 16 residues. Trimming left V 0 bases short and J 6 bases short, with 15 bases between. The CDR3 sequence: CASSESGGNGGNEQFF. In DNA form, the CDR3 reads TGCGCCAGCAGTGAGTCGGGCGGGAACGGGGGCAATGAGCAGTTCTTC.

This clonotype was found many times. This sequence joins TRBV28 and TRBJ2-7, with D perhaps TRBD2 (5 bases). The CDR3 has 14 residues. The germline CDR1 and CDR2 sequences are MDHEN and SYDVKM. The germline V and J ends were trimmed by 7 bases and 7 bases, with 20 bases remaining between them. CDR3 nucleotide sequence: TGTGCCAGCACCTATTATTCCGAAGGCGGGGAGCAGTACTTC. It specifies CASTYYSEGGEQYF. The full variable domain, its missing parts supplied by reference TRBV28 and TRBJ2-7, is DVKVTQSSRYLVKRTGEKVFLECVQDMDHENMFWYRQDPGLGLRLIYFSYDVKMKEKGDIPEGYSVSREKKERFSLILESASTNQTSMYLCASTYYSEGGEQYFGPGTRLTVT.

Comments on this clonotype: A clone one base away is much larger, so this may be a read error. This chain links TRBV28 with TRBJ2-3; 8 nucleotides match TRBD2. CDR1 and CDR2 from the germline V gene are MDHEN and SYDVKM. This CDR3 is built from 18 residues. Trimming cost V 4 bases and J 6 bases; bases outside gene matches: 18. CDR3 amino acids: CASSSLGVSGTRRDTQYF. The CDR3 DNA reads as TGTGCCAGCAGTTCCCTCGGTGTTAGCGGGACGAGGCGGGATACGCAGTATTTT.

As concerns this clonotype: This may be a read error, as it is one base from a much larger clone. A read error is likely, as this CDR3 ends without the conserved phenylalanine or tryptophan. The V and J genes are TRBV29-1 and TRBJ2-1; the D gene is possibly TRBD2 (5 bases). Germline CDR1 SQVTM, CDR2 ANQGSEA. This CDR3 has 14 residues. V lost 4 bases to trimming and J lost 0 bases, with 10 bases between them. The CDR3: CSVAGGSSYNEQFS. The CDR3 region has the DNA TGCAGCGTTGCTGGAGGTAGCTCCTACAATGAGCAGTTCTCC.

This clonotype appeared a few times. This chain joins TRBV24-1 and TRBJ2-1; no firm D call. V was cut by 5 bases and J by 9 bases, with 10 bases left in between. CDR1 and CDR2 from the germline V gene are KGHDR and SFDVKD. This CDR3 is 12 amino acids long. Here the CDR3 DNA reads TGTGCCACCAGTGGGCCAGCGCGTGAGCAGTTCTTC. This gives the protein CATSGPAREQFF.

About this clonotype itself: This could be a read error, since a much larger clone is one nucleotide away. V gene TRBV2 combines with J gene TRBJ2-1; TRBD2 agrees at 9 bases. Germline CDR1 is SNHLY and CDR2 is FYNNEI. This CDR3 comprises 12 residues. In nucleotides, the CDR3 is TGTTCCAGCGGGGGGACTAGTCTTGAGCAGTTCTTC. Translation gives CSSGGTSLEQFF.

There are many counts of this clonotype. The chain is built from TRBV20-1 and TRBJ1-4; D not certain. CDR1 and CDR2 from the germline V gene are DFQATT and SNEGSKA (reference sequence). The length of the CDR3 is 10 residues. V dropped 3 bases and J dropped 10 bases, with 6 bases sitting between them. CDR3 DNA: TGCAGTGCTAGGGGCGCAAAACTGTTTTTT. Amino acid sequence: CSARGAKLFF.

The table lists this clonotype with a few counts. CDR3 protein: CASSSRTSSTDTQYF. As DNA, the CDR3 is TGTGCCAGCAGTTCGAGGACTAGCAGCACAGATACGCAGTATTTT. The chain is built from TRBV11-3 and TRBJ2-3; 8 nucleotides line up with TRBD2. Germline V gene data show CDR1 as SGHNT and CDR2 as YENEEA. V gave up 6 bases and J gave up 0 bases; unmatched junction bases: 5. There are 15 residues in the CDR3.

Notes on this clonotype: A much larger clone differs from this one at a single base, so this may be a read error. The chain uses TRBV4-1 and TRBJ2-1, with a weak D call TRBD2 (5 bases). The length of the CDR3 is 12 residues. CDR1 and CDR2 (germline): MGHRA, YSYEKL. DNA of the CDR3: TGCGCCAACAAAGGAACCGGGAAAAGGCAGCTCTTC. The encoded protein is CANKGTGKRQLF.

This clonotype was observed at least ten times. CDR3 loop: CASSQDGNQETQYF. In nucleotides, the CDR3 is TGTGCCAGCAGTCAAGACGGCAACCAAGAGACCCAGTACTTC. This chain connects TRBV6-1 to TRBJ2-5; D gene uncertain. Trimming took 5 bases from V and 0 from J, leaving 10 bases between them. The CDR3 length is 14 residues. Per the germline V gene, CDR1 is MNHNS and CDR2 is SASEGT.

A remark on this clonotype: A much larger clone differs by one base, so this may be a read error. This rearrangement joins TRBV2 to TRBJ2-1; D call uncertain. Germline V gives CDR1 SNHLY, CDR2 FYNNEI. Trimming stripped 2 bases from V and 5 bases from J, with 4 bases between. This CDR3 contains 12 residues. DNA of the CDR3: TGTGCCAGCAGTGAATGGAACAATGAGCAGTTCTTC. Its protein is CASSEWNNEQFF.